This passage covers 7 T cell receptor beta chains from one sample sequenced in a study of T-cell reconstitution after alpha-beta-depleted transplantation in children. For TCRbeta, the library was prepared with unique molecular identifiers. TCRdb analysed the PCR reads with MiXCR anew, one entry per CDR3 protein. This table has roughly 170,000 distinct CDR3 sequences, about 6.4% appearing once. Sequenced here: PBMCs from the stem cell graft donor, sampled from the stem cell graft. The receptors were gathered from a human donor who donated a stem cell graft to a child with Wiskott-Aldrich syndrome.

At least ten counts were recorded for this clonotype. The genes are TRBV7-9 and TRBJ2-1; D uncertain. Germline-derived CDR1 and CDR2 are SEHNR and FQNEAQ (reference sequence). With 2 bases removed from V and 4 bases from J, the gap between germline ends came to 3 bases. The CDR3 totals 12 residues. The CDR3 loop is CASSLTYNEQFF. In DNA, the CDR3 is TGTGCCAGCAGCTTAACTTACAATGAGCAGTTCTTC.

On this clonotype itself: With a much larger clone just one base away, this may be a read error. The rearrangement joins TRBV28 to TRBJ2-1; D gene unclear. The CDR3 consists of 14 residues. Germline V lookup: CDR1 MDHEN, CDR2 SYDVKM. The CDR3 nucleotides read TGTGCCAGCAGTTTATGGGCCAGCTACGATGAGCAGTTCTTC. It codes for CASSLWASYDEQFF.

This clonotype has a count of ten or more. The chain links TRBV7-8 to TRBJ2-7, with D tentatively TRBD1 (6 bases). The V end was cut by 2 bases, the J end by 3 bases, with 8 bases between. The length of the CDR3 is 13 residues. Per the germline V gene, CDR1 is SGHVS and CDR2 is FQNEAQ. CDR3 loop: CASSLQGFYEQYF. The CDR3 nucleotides read TGTGCCAGCAGCTTACAGGGGTTCTACGAGCAGTACTTC.

This clonotype was picked up a small number of times. The chain combines TRBV30 with TRBJ2-7, with 8 positions matching TRBD2. V lost 1 base and J lost 3; bases outside the gene matches: 8. The CDR3 runs to 15 residues. CDR1 and CDR2 from the germline V gene are GTSNPN and SVGIG (reference sequence). The CDR3, as DNA: TGTGCCTGGAGTGAGGGGACTAGTCCCTTCTACGAGCAGTACTTC. Residues: CAWSEGTSPFYEQYF.

This clonotype was seen at least ten times. This chain connects TRBV27 to TRBJ2-7; D gene uncertain. Trimming took off 2 bases at V and 3 bases at J, with 8 bases between the two ends. The CDR3 consists of 13 residues. Germline V gene sequence: CDR1 MNHEY, CDR2 SMNVEV (reference sequence). The CDR3 nucleotides read TGTGCCAGCAGTTTAACAGCTTTCTACGAGCAGTACTTC. The encoded protein is CASSLTAFYEQYF.

At least ten counts were recorded for this clonotype. The chain combines TRBV19 with TRBJ2-5; D ambiguous. The CDR3 covers 13 residues. Germline CDR1 LNHDA, CDR2 SQIVND (reference sequence). V lost 0 bases to trimming and J lost 4 bases, with 6 bases between them. CDR3 in amino acids: CASSIDDGETQYF. CDR3 in DNA: TGTGCCAGTAGTATAGACGACGGAGAGACCCAGTACTTC.

J is TRBJ2-1 and V is TRBV25-1, with TRBD2 matching 8 bases. Per the germline V gene, CDR1 is MGHDK and CDR2 is SYGVNS. CDR3 length equals 17 residues. V lost 0 bases, J lost 0 bases, and 4 bases stayed unmatched. The CDR3 sequence is CASSEYSSGSSYNEQFF. For the CDR3, the DNA is TGTGCCAGCAGTGAATATTCGAGCGGGAGCTCCTACAATGAGCAGTTCTTC.